A selection of T cell receptor beta chains follows, all from one sample in a study of cytomegalovirus exposure and HLA in healthy donors. The protocol was immunoSEQ multiplex PCR, while the TCRdb copy is restricted to in-frame clones and leaves out a portion. The table shows 200,000 to 250,000 clones, with over 70% occurring only once. Sample: PBMCs. The receptors were sampled from an older woman in good health and CMV-seropositive. The CDR3 runs from the conserved cysteine through the conserved F or W. Fields, in order: clone size, D gene, J gene, V gene, CDR3 protein, CDR3 DNA. D genes are given only for firm matches. Expanded clones are given a class, and other clones once, few, many or no size at all.

clone_size: -; d_call: -; j_call: TRBJ2-7; v_call: TRBV19; cdr3_aa: CASSTYYEQYF; cdr3_nt: TGTGCCAGTAGTACCTATTACGAGCAGTACTTC
clone_size: once; d_call: TRBD1; j_call: TRBJ2-1; v_call: TRBV9; cdr3_aa: CASSVWTGKYNEQFF; cdr3_nt: TGTGCCAGCAGCGTCTGGACAGGGAAATACAATGAGCAGTTCTTC
clone_size: -; d_call: TRBD2; j_call: TRBJ2-2; v_call: TRBV5-1; cdr3_aa: CASGDGISSGGPNTGELFF; cdr3_nt: TGCGCCAGCGGGGACGGGATCTCTAGCGGGGGGCCGAACACCGGGGAGCTGTTTTTT
clone_size: -; d_call: -; j_call: TRBJ2-7; v_call: TRBV19; cdr3_aa: CASGGRGDEQYF; cdr3_nt: TGTGCCAGTGGGGGCAGGGGGGACGAGCAGTACTTC
clone_size: -; d_call: TRBD2; j_call: TRBJ2-3; v_call: TRBV6-1; cdr3_aa: CASSEARASGDTQYF; cdr3_nt: TGTGCCAGCAGTGAAGCGCGAGCTAGCGGGGATACGCAGTATTTT
clone_size: -; d_call: -; j_call: TRBJ1-1; v_call: TRBV2; cdr3_aa: CASSEALQGSVFF; cdr3_nt: TGTGCCAGCAGTGAAGCGCTTCAGGGTTCAGTTTTCTTT
clone_size: -; d_call: -; j_call: TRBJ2-3; v_call: TRBV27; cdr3_aa: CASSFRRVGTDTQYF; cdr3_nt: TGTGCCAGCAGTTTCCGCAGGGTAGGCACAGATACGCAGTATTTT
clone_size: -; d_call: -; j_call: TRBJ1-4; v_call: TRBV2; cdr3_aa: CASSSSTTNEKLFF; cdr3_nt: TGTGCCAGCAGTTCTTCTACAACTAATGAAAAACTGTTTTTT
clone_size: -; d_call: -; j_call: TRBJ2-3; v_call: TRBV9; cdr3_aa: CASSVGSGGTDTQYF; cdr3_nt: TGTGCCAGCAGCGTAGGGTCGGGAGGCACAGATACGCAGTATTTT
clone_size: -; d_call: -; j_call: TRBJ2-2; v_call: TRBV5-4; cdr3_aa: CASSLGQRVDTGELFF; cdr3_nt: TGTGCCAGCAGCTTGGGACAGAGAGTAGATACCGGGGAGCTGTTTTTT
clone_size: few; d_call: TRBD2; j_call: TRBJ2-7; v_call: TRBV30; cdr3_aa: CAWRGAGLAGTYEQYF; cdr3_nt: TGTGCCTGGAGGGGGGCGGGACTAGCGGGTACCTACGAGCAGTACTTC
clone_size: -; d_call: -; j_call: TRBJ1-3; v_call: TRBV23-1; cdr3_aa: CASSQSEGEGRQSSGNTIYF; cdr3_nt: TGCGCCAGCAGTCAATCGGAAGGTGAGGGCAGGCAGAGCTCTGGAAACACCATATATTTT
clone_size: -; d_call: TRBD2; j_call: TRBJ2-7; v_call: TRBV4-3; cdr3_aa: CASTGGGAGGISYEQYF; cdr3_nt: TGCGCCAGCACAGGGGGGGGAGCGGGGGGTATCTCCTACGAGCAGTACTTC
clone_size: -; d_call: -; j_call: TRBJ1-5; v_call: TRBV7-9; cdr3_aa: CASSLGVNQPQHF; cdr3_nt: TGTGCCAGCAGCCTCGGGGTAAATCAGCCCCAGCATTTT
clone_size: -; d_call: -; j_call: TRBJ2-7; v_call: TRBV9; cdr3_aa: CASSPFAASYEQYF; cdr3_nt: TGTGCCAGCAGCCCATTTGCGGCGTCCTACGAGCAGTACTTC
clone_size: -; d_call: -; j_call: TRBJ1-1; v_call: TRBV11-2; cdr3_aa: CASSSMEGVSTEAFF; cdr3_nt: TGTGCCAGCAGCTCTATGGAAGGGGTGAGCACTGAAGCTTTCTTT
clone_size: few; d_call: TRBD2; j_call: TRBJ2-3; v_call: TRBV4-3; cdr3_aa: CASSQNPSVGLAITDTQYF; cdr3_nt: TGCGCCAGCAGCCAGAACCCCTCCGTGGGACTAGCGATCACAGATACGCAGTATTTT
clone_size: -; d_call: -; j_call: TRBJ2-7; v_call: TRBV29-1; cdr3_aa: CSVGQGGSYEQYF; cdr3_nt: TGCAGCGTTGGGCAGGGCGGCTCCTACGAGCAGTACTTC
clone_size: few; d_call: -; j_call: TRBJ1-1; v_call: TRBV14; cdr3_aa: CASSPRTLNTEAFF; cdr3_nt: TGTGCCAGCAGCCCGCGGACACTAAACACTGAAGCTTTCTTT
clone_size: -; d_call: -; j_call: TRBJ1-1; v_call: TRBV4-2; cdr3_aa: CASSQEWRQQNTEAFF; cdr3_nt: TGTGCCAGCAGCCAAGAATGGCGGCAGCAGAACACTGAAGCTTTCTTT
clone_size: -; d_call: TRBD2; j_call: TRBJ2-1; v_call: TRBV4-2; cdr3_aa: CASSQEASGGPYNEQFF; cdr3_nt: TGTGCCAGCAGCCAAGAGGCTAGCGGGGGGCCCTACAATGAGCAGTTCTTC
clone_size: -; d_call: -; j_call: TRBJ1-3; v_call: TRBV6-1; cdr3_aa: CASNLGAFSGNTIYF; cdr3_nt: TGTGCCAGCAATCTGGGGGCATTCTCTGGAAACACCATATATTTT
clone_size: -; d_call: TRBD1; j_call: TRBJ1-3; v_call: TRBV5-1; cdr3_aa: CASSVQGWGNTIYF; cdr3_nt: TGCGCCAGCAGCGTACAGGGGTGGGGAAACACCATATATTTT
clone_size: -; d_call: -; j_call: TRBJ1-5; v_call: TRBV6-5; cdr3_aa: CASQQGFGQPQHF; cdr3_nt: TGTGCCAGCCAGCAGGGGTTCGGTCAGCCCCAGCATTTT
clone_size: -; d_call: TRBD2; j_call: TRBJ2-7; v_call: TRBV7-6; cdr3_aa: CASSRMRGLAGGEQYF; cdr3_nt: TGTGCCAGCAGCCGCATGAGGGGACTAGCGGGAGGGGAGCAGTACTTC
clone_size: -; d_call: -; j_call: TRBJ1-1; v_call: TRBV12-5; cdr3_aa: CASGTVRGGTEAFF; cdr3_nt: TGTGCTAGTGGTACCGTCCGGGGGGGCACTGAAGCTTTCTTT
clone_size: -; d_call: -; j_call: TRBJ1-5; v_call: TRBV6-1; cdr3_aa: CASSELGRGEYQPQHF; cdr3_nt: TGTGCCAGCAGTGAACTTGGCAGGGGTGAGTATCAGCCCCAGCATTTT
clone_size: once; d_call: TRBD1; j_call: TRBJ2-3; v_call: TRBV7-3; cdr3_aa: CASSSDRGADTQYF; cdr3_nt: TGTGCCAGCAGCTCGGACAGGGGGGCAGATACGCAGTATTTT
clone_size: -; d_call: -; j_call: TRBJ2-7; v_call: TRBV23-1; cdr3_aa: CASSQSPAGWEQYF; cdr3_nt: TGCGCCAGCAGTCAATCCCCCGCCGGGTGGGAGCAGTACTTC
clone_size: -; d_call: -; j_call: TRBJ2-1; v_call: TRBV4-1; cdr3_aa: CASSQWGGPSMNNEQFF; cdr3_nt: TGCGCCAGCAGCCAATGGGGAGGACCCTCAATGAACAATGAGCAGTTCTTC
clone_size: -; d_call: -; j_call: TRBJ1-1; v_call: TRBV11-1; cdr3_aa: CASSAQGLLNTEAFF; cdr3_nt: TGTGCCAGCAGCGCGCAGGGACTCCTGAACACTGAAGCTTTCTTT
clone_size: -; d_call: TRBD1; j_call: TRBJ1-1; v_call: TRBV6-1; cdr3_aa: CASKLGQGGTEAFF; cdr3_nt: TGTGCCAGCAAACTGGGACAGGGTGGGACTGAAGCTTTCTTT
clone_size: -; d_call: TRBD1; j_call: TRBJ1-2; v_call: TRBV5-1; cdr3_aa: CASSIGQADYGYTF; cdr3_nt: TGCGCCAGCAGCATAGGACAGGCGGACTATGGCTACACCTTC
clone_size: -; d_call: -; j_call: TRBJ2-3; v_call: TRBV5-1; cdr3_aa: CASSPLASTDTQYF; cdr3_nt: TGCGCCAGCTCCCCCCTAGCTAGCACAGATACGCAGTATTTT
clone_size: once; d_call: -; j_call: TRBJ1-2; v_call: TRBV27; cdr3_aa: CASSEQGVYGYTF; cdr3_nt: TGTGCCAGCTCGGAACAGGGTGTCTATGGCTACACCTTC
clone_size: -; d_call: TRBD2; j_call: TRBJ2-5; v_call: TRBV6-5; cdr3_aa: CASSSLAGRETQYF; cdr3_nt: TGTGCCAGCAGTTCACTAGCGGGAAGAGAGACCCAGTACTTC